The 24 T cell receptor beta chains listed next were all sequenced from one sample in a study of post-analysis software for immune sequencing data. Researchers reported that TCR beta cDNA libraries carried unique molecular identifiers. TCRdb ran MiXCR on the PCR reads and lists one entry per CDR3 protein. The sample lists about 540,000 distinct CDR3 sequences, under 40% occurring once. No antigens are known for them. Notes on the study in general: Compared with controls, patients had more of roughly 5 TRBV segments, including TRBV5-6, TRBV5-1 and TRBV20-1.

Material: blood. These receptors came from a girl between 2 and 17 years old with multiple sclerosis.

CDR3 bases: TGTGCCAGCAGTTTTATGGTGGGAGGAGCCAATGAGCAGTTCTTC. It yields the protein CASSFMVGGANEQFF. V usage is TRBV12-3 or TRBV12-4 and J usage is TRBJ2-1, with D perhaps matching TRBD2 (6 bases). With 3 bases removed from V and 6 bases from J, the gap between germline ends came to 15 bases. The CDR3 runs to 15 residues.

The gene calls are TRBV15 and TRBJ2-1, with TRBD1 identical over 7 bases. Germline V gives CDR1 LNHNV, CDR2 YYDKDF (reference sequence). This CDR3 has 14 amino acids. With V trimmed by 1 base and J by 10 bases, 7 bases remained unmatched. CDR3 loop: CATSRGKGAREQFF. CDR3 DNA: TGTGCCACCAGCAGAGGGAAGGGGGCCCGAGAGCAGTTCTTC.

The chain links TRBV2 to TRBJ2-7; D not certain. The CDR3 runs 15 residues. The V gene lost 5 bases and the J gene lost 0 bases, with 14 bases spanning the gap. Germline CDR1 SNHLY, CDR2 FYNNEI. This CDR3 reads CASSRDTTPSYEQYF. DNA of the CDR3: TGTGCCAGCAGTCGTGACACGACCCCCTCCTACGAGCAGTACTTC.

This chain connects TRBV20-1 to TRBJ1-5; TRBD1 might be the D (5 bases). In germline, CDR1 is DFQATT, CDR2 SNEGSKA (reference sequence). V lost 0 bases to trimming and J lost 3 bases, with 12 bases between them. This CDR3 has 15 amino acids. The CDR3 loop is CSAREAGPLNQPQHF. The CDR3 DNA is TGCAGTGCTAGAGAAGCAGGGCCCCTCAATCAGCCCCAGCATTTT.

The gene calls are TRBV20-1 and TRBJ1-6; weak D call: TRBD1 (5 bases). Germline CDR1 is DFQATT and CDR2 is SNEGSKA (reference sequence). Trimming cost V 0 bases and J 1 base, with 10 bases left between them. The CDR3 spans 16 residues. DNA of the CDR3: TGCAGTGCTAGAGATTGGGGGGAATCCTATAATTCACCCCTCCACTTT. This sequence encodes CSARDWGESYNSPLHF.

This clonotype was recorded only once. The rearrangement links TRBV11-2 to TRBJ2-3; D is perhaps TRBD1 or TRBD2 (6 bases each). The V end lost 1 base, the J end lost 5 bases, and 16 bases lay between the germline ends. Per germline, CDR1 SGHAT and CDR2 FQNNGV. The CDR3 covers 16 residues. Here the CDR3 DNA reads TGTGCCAGCAGCTTAGGGGGCCGGGGGCTTCAAGATACGCAGTATTTT. Its protein is CASSLGGRGLQDTQYF.

Turning to this clonotype: The limits of the CDR3 on the DNA are not certain, so only TCRdb's listed CDR3 is given. The chain has TRBV6-1 and TRBJ1-3; no DNA check was done on the table's D call, TRBD1. Germline-derived CDR1 and CDR2 are MNHNS and SASEGT. The CDR3 is made up of 22 amino acids, end residues included. The CDR3 sequence: CASSEFWGQDAEAFFGQGTIYF.

This clonotype came up a few times. The rearrangement uses TRBV4-1 and TRBJ1-1; D remains unclear. The CDR3 totals 13 residues. Germline V lookup: CDR1 MGHRA, CDR2 YSYEKL. V dropped 1 base and J dropped 5 bases, with 8 bases sitting between them. DNA of the CDR3: TGCGCCAGCAGCCAAGTTGGTAGGACTGAAGCTTTCTTT. Its translation: CASSQVGRTEAFF.

The chain couples TRBV6-1 to TRBJ2-1; TRBD2 aligns across 8 bases. Germline-derived CDR1 and CDR2 are MNHNS and SASEGT. The CDR3 is 15 amino acids. V shed 2 bases, J shed 3 bases, and the junction held 3 bases outside the gene matches. The CDR3 bases are TGTGCCAGCAGTGAATCCCTAGCGGGCTACAATGAGCAGTTCTTC. Protein product: CASSESLAGYNEQFF.

The chain is built from TRBV13 and TRBJ1-1, with D possibly being TRBD1 (6 bases). The CDR3 is 15 amino acids. The germline CDR1 and CDR2 sequences are PRHDT and FYEKMQ (reference sequence). Trimming left V 4 bases short and J 8 bases short, with 20 bases between. The CDR3 spells CASSSDRGQWVEAFF. The CDR3 nucleotides read TGTGCCAGCAGCTCCGACAGAGGACAGTGGGTGGAAGCTTTCTTT.

This clonotype has just a few counts. This sequence joins TRBV6-5 and TRBJ1-2; TRBD1 agrees at 8 bases. Germline V gene sequence: CDR1 MNHEY, CDR2 SVGAGI. J gave up 8 bases and V 4 bases, and 12 bases lay outside the gene matches. The CDR3 loop spans 15 amino acids. This chain's CDR3 is CASSSPGTGDGGYTF. CDR3 DNA sequence: TGTGCCAGCAGTTCCCCTGGGACAGGTGACGGGGGCTACACCTTC.

The rearrangement uses TRBV11-2 and TRBJ2-3; a possible D gene is TRBD1 (6 bases). The germline V gene has CDR1 SGHAT and CDR2 FQNNGV. This CDR3 region has 16 residues. V dropped 5 bases and J dropped 1 base, with 16 bases sitting between them. In DNA, the CDR3 is TGTGCCAGCAGCCAGGGGTCAAGGGGCCGCACAGATACGCAGTATTTT. Translated, it gives CASSQGSRGRTDTQYF.

This clonotype has just a few counts. The junction and the germline gene differ at one end; a read error may be behind it. The CDR3 spells CSVDGTGGTLNYGYTF. For the CDR3, the DNA is TGTAGCGTTGACGGGACAGGGGGTACCCTGAACTATGGCTACACCTTC. This sequence joins TRBV29-1 and TRBJ1-2; 11 positions agree with TRBD1. Germline CDR1 SQVTM, CDR2 ANQGSEA. This CDR3 spans 16 amino acids.

The V and J genes are TRBV20-1 and TRBJ2-1; D is unresolved. The ends were cut back, 3 bases at V and 5 bases at J, with 14 bases in the middle. CDR3 size: 14 residues. Germline-derived CDR1 and CDR2 are DFQATT and SNEGSKA (reference sequence). CDR3 nucleotide sequence: TGCAGTGCTAGTAAGGATTCGATCCACAATGAGCAGTTCTTC. As protein: CSASKDSIHNEQFF.

The rearrangement uses TRBV3-1 and TRBJ2-7; 7 bases are a match to TRBD2. The J call may be faulty, since TRBJ2-5 better matches the DNA end. Germline V gene lookup returns CDR1 LGHDT and CDR2 YNNKEL (reference sequence). The CDR3 contains 13 residues. CDR3 loop: CAGNTRGVETQYF. Here the CDR3 DNA reads TGTGCCGGCAACACACGGGGGGTAGAGACCCAGTACTTC.

This clonotype was seen only a few times. The chain uses TRBV7-9 and TRBJ1-2, with a weak D call TRBD1 (5 bases). Per the germline V gene, CDR1 is SEHNR and CDR2 is FQNEAQ (reference sequence). V dropped 5 bases and J dropped 13 bases, with 17 bases sitting between them. The CDR3 extends over 12 amino acids. This chain's CDR3 is CASSPGPRRVTF. The CDR3 region has the DNA TGTGCCAGCAGCCCGGGACCCCGGAGGGTCACCTTC.

This clonotype was observed a few times. The genes are TRBV5-1 and TRBJ2-5, with TRBD2 matching 10 bases. With V trimmed by 2 bases and J by 5 bases, 6 bases remained unmatched. The germline V gene has CDR1 SGHRS and CDR2 YFSETQ. This CDR3 contains 15 residues. As DNA, the CDR3 is TGCGCCAGCAGCTTCAGCGGGGGGGCCTGGGAGACCCAGTACTTC. Translated, it gives CASSFSGGAWETQYF. The variable domain in full, with the rest retrieved from reference TRBV5-1 and TRBJ2-5, is KAGVTQTPRYLIKTRGQQVTLSCSPISGHRSVSWYQQTPGQGLQFLFEYFSETQRNKGNFPGRFSGRQFSNSRSEMNVSTLELGDSALYLCASSFSGGAWETQYFGPGTRLLVL.

This clonotype was recorded a few times. The chain has TRBV6-5 and TRBJ2-1; TRBD2 agrees at 13 bases. This CDR3 has 14 residues. V was pared by 10 bases and J by 9 bases, with 9 bases of the junction left unmatched. CDR1 is MNHEY, CDR2 SVGAGI, per germline. As DNA, the CDR3 is TGTGCCACCCTAACTAGCGGGGGGGCCGGTGAGCAGTTCTTC. As protein: CATLTSGGAGEQFF.

The CDR3 spells CASSNRGYEQYF. The CDR3, as DNA: TGTGCCAGCAGCAACAGGGGGTACGAGCAGTACTTC. The V call is TRBV7-2, the J call TRBJ2-7; 8 bases align to TRBD1. Germline values: CDR1 SGHTA, CDR2 FQGNSA. The CDR3 spans 12 residues. The J segment lost 4 bases and the V segment lost 5 bases, leaving 1 base of the junction unmatched.

The chain recombines TRBV20-1 with TRBJ1-1; 10 positions agree with TRBD1. CDR1 DFQATT and CDR2 SNEGSKA come from the germline V gene (reference sequence). The CDR3 runs 13 residues. The V gene end was trimmed by 3 bases and the J gene end by 12 bases; junction bases not matched to a gene: 10. CDR3 amino acids: CSARGTGAMKTFF. The DNA for the CDR3 is TGCAGTGCTAGGGGGACAGGGGCTATGAAAACTTTCTTT.

The chain has TRBV20-1 and TRBJ2-7; TRBD2 matches 7 bases. The J call may be wrong; the DNA end is better matched by TRBJ2-5. Germline V gene lookup returns CDR1 DFQATT and CDR2 SNEGSKA (reference sequence). The length of the CDR3 is 17 residues. The CDR3 DNA reads TGCAGTGCTAGAGTTTTTCGGGAAAGCGGGACTAAGGAGACCCAGTACTTC. The encoded protein is CSARVFRESGTKETQYF.

V is TRBV20-1 and J is TRBJ2-2; 8 nucleotides align to TRBD2. This CDR3 region has 16 residues. The germline V gene has CDR1 DFQATT and CDR2 SNEGSKA (reference sequence). Trimming cost V 2 bases and J 0 bases; bases outside gene matches: 5. DNA of the CDR3: TGCAGTGCTAGACCCAGGGGACTAGCGAACACCGGGGAGCTGTTTTTT. Its protein is CSARPRGLANTGELFF.

The rearrangement uses TRBV3-1 and TRBJ1-5; D not resolved. Germline-derived CDR1 and CDR2 are LGHDT and YNNKEL (reference sequence). Trimming cost V 4 bases and J 0 bases, with 7 bases left between them. This CDR3 has 14 residues. The CDR3 here is CASSRGISNQPQHF. CDR3 coding DNA: TGTGCCAGCAGCCGAGGAATTAGCAATCAGCCCCAGCATTTT.

This rearrangement joins TRBV28 to TRBJ2-2; TRBD1 matches 9 bases. With V trimmed by 10 bases and J by 5 bases, 8 bases remained unmatched. Germline CDR1 is MDHEN and CDR2 is SYDVKM. The CDR3 is 14 amino acids. DNA for the CDR3: TGTGCCATCCGGGACAGGGTATGGACCGGGGAGCTGTTTTTT. Its translation is CAIRDRVWTGELFF.